This T cell receptor beta chain was sequenced for a study of tissue T cells after allogeneic stem cell transplantation. Note on this clone: The antigen remains unidentified. Here the gene names and germline are mouse. The read falls 1 residue short of the CDR3 end, and the missing part is taken from the germline J gene.

The study's findings and limits: Few T cell clones were shared across patients, but motif clusters showed tissue-specific shared signatures.

Time point here: mouse harvest day 7 after allogeneic transplant. Tail vein injection delivered 10^7 T-cell-depleted bone marrow cells and 10^6 splenic CD5+ T cells. The data were produced by immunoSEQ multiplex PCR, yet TCRdb's version contains in-frame clones alone and is incomplete. The sample carries about 2,200 clones, 50% to 60% recorded once. The germline V gene has CDR1 SGHND and CDR2 FRSKSL. The CDR3 has 16 amino acids. J was trimmed by 0 bases and V by 6 bases; bases with no gene match: 7. The sequenced sample consisted of spleen. The sequence was obtained from a female BALB/c mouse given C57BL/6 T cells with graft-versus-host disease after an allogeneic hematopoietic cell transplant. The chain employs TRBV15 and TRBJ2-3, with TRBD2 matching 9 bases. CDR3 DNA (partial): TGTGCCAGCAGCCCCTGGGGGGGGGCTAGTGCAGAAACGCTGTAT. Protein: CASSPWGGASAETLY. The whole CDR3 protein is CASSPWGGASAETLYF.